These T cell receptor beta chains were read from a single sample in a study of blood T cells in healthy people across ages. TCRdb analysed the 5' RACE reads with MiXCR anew, one entry per CDR3 protein. Here the sample spans 700,000 to 850,000 distinct CDR3 sequences, 36% being singletons. The sample taken for sequencing was blood. The receptors derive from a young man in good health. The CDR3 runs from the conserved cysteine through the conserved F or W. A D gene is named only where the DNA matches it firmly. The size of a clone is reported for some rows only, either as once, few or many, or as a class for expanded clones.

>many|TRBV7-2|.|TRBJ2-4
TGTGCCAGCAGCCCGGGGCCAACCCGTAAAAACATTCAGTACTTC
CASSPGPTRKNIQYF
>many|TRBV7-6|.|TRBJ1-2
TGTGCCAGCAGCTTAGCGGTTATAGGGCATGGCTACACCTTC
CASSLAVIGHGYTF
>.|TRBV9|TRBD2|TRBJ2-7
TGTGCCAGCAGCGTAGGGACTAGTCACGAGCAGTACTTC
CASSVGTSHEQYF
>once|TRBV6-2/TRBV6-3|TRBD2|TRBJ2-1
TGTGCCAGCAGTTACCCAAGCGGGGGAGTCTACAATGAGCAGTTCTTC
CASSYPSGGVYNEQFF
>.|TRBV10-3|.|TRBJ2-3
TGTGCCATCAGTGAGTCCTGGGTCACAGATACGCAGTATTTT
CAISESWVTDTQYF
>few|TRBV28|.|TRBJ1-2
TGTGCCAGCAGTTTAGGACCTCGGGGGGCTGACTATGGCTACACCTTC
CASSLGPRGADYGYTF
>many|TRBV27|.|TRBJ2-3
TGTGCCAGCAGTTCCGCAGGGCTCACAGATACGCAGTATTTT
CASSSAGLTDTQYF
>.|TRBV9|.|TRBJ2-2
TGTGCCAGCAGCGTAGACCCCCACGGGGCGAGCACCGGGGAGCTGTTTTTT
CASSVDPHGASTGELFF
>.|TRBV5-6|.|TRBJ1-2
TGTGCCAGCAGCTTGGCAGGGGTTCGCTATGGCTACACCTTC
CASSLAGVRYGYTF
>.|TRBV20-1|TRBD2|TRBJ2-3
TGCAGTGCTAGAAGACTAGCGGGGGGTGCTAGCACAGATACGCAGTATTTT
CSARRLAGGASTDTQYF
>few|TRBV29-1|TRBD1|TRBJ2-5
TGCAGCGTTGGCGTGGGACAGAGAGAGACCCAGTACTTC
CSVGVGQRETQYF
>few|TRBV27|TRBD1|TRBJ2-3
TGTGCCAGCAGCCACGACAGGGGACGATCCGATACGCAGTATTTT
CASSHDRGRSDTQYF
>many|TRBV7-9|.|TRBJ2-6
TGTGCCAGCAGCCCACAAAGGTTTGGGGCCAACGTCCTGACTTTC
CASSPQRFGANVLTF
>.|TRBV7-8|.|TRBJ2-3
TGTGCCAGCAGCGCAATGTCAGATACGCAGTATTTT
CASSAMSDTQYF
>few|TRBV13|TRBD2|TRBJ2-1
TGTGCCAGCAGCCCAAAACTAGCGGGACTCTACAATGAGCAGTTCTTC
CASSPKLAGLYNEQFF
>few|TRBV20-1|TRBD2|TRBJ2-7
TGCAGTGTTCGATCTGAGCGGGAGCCCTACGAGCAGTACTTC
CSVRSEREPYEQYF
>.|TRBV14|.|TRBJ1-1
TGTGCCAGCAGCCAACCGTGGACGGGGAACACTGAAGCTTTCTTT
CASSQPWTGNTEAFF
>.|TRBV4-2|.|TRBJ1-1
TGTGCCAGCAGCCAAGAGATCGGGCGGAACACTGAAGCTTTCTTT
CASSQEIGRNTEAFF
>.|TRBV6-6|.|TRBJ1-1
TGTGCCAGCACCCTGGGACTTCGGAAAGCTTTCTTT
CASTLGLRKAFF
>few|TRBV5-6|TRBD2|TRBJ2-3
TGTGCCAGCAGCCCGAACGGGGGGATTAGCACAGATACGCAGTATTTT
CASSPNGGISTDTQYF
>.|TRBV3-1|.|TRBJ2-3
TGTGCCAGCAGCCAAGGGCACACAGATACGCAGTATTTT
CASSQGHTDTQYF
>.|TRBV20-1|.|TRBJ1-5
TGCAGTGCTAGAGAACCGAGCAATCAGCCCCAGCATTTT
CSAREPSNQPQHF
>few|TRBV20-1|.|TRBJ2-4
TGCAGTGCTAGATCCCGTTTTCCGGGAGAGGCCAAAAACATTCAGTACTTC
CSARSRFPGEAKNIQYF
>.|TRBV28|.|TRBJ2-7
TGTGCCAACAGTTTTTCGCAGGGGAACTACGAGCAGTACTTC
CANSFSQGNYEQYF
>.|TRBV3-1|.|TRBJ2-1
TGTGCCGGCAGCCACCCACAGGGAGGGCCCTACAATGAGCAGTTCTTC
CAGSHPQGGPYNEQFF
>once|TRBV29-1|TRBD1|TRBJ2-3
TGCAGCGGGACAGGGGTTGAGGCAGATGCGCAGTATTTT
CSGTGVEADAQYF
>.|TRBV29-1|.|TRBJ2-7
TGCAGCGTTGCACTAGATTACGAGCAGTACTTC
CSVALDYEQYF
>few|TRBV4-1|.|TRBJ2-3
TGCGCCAGCAGCCAAGTGGCGGGCACAGATACGCAGTATTTT
CASSQVAGTDTQYF